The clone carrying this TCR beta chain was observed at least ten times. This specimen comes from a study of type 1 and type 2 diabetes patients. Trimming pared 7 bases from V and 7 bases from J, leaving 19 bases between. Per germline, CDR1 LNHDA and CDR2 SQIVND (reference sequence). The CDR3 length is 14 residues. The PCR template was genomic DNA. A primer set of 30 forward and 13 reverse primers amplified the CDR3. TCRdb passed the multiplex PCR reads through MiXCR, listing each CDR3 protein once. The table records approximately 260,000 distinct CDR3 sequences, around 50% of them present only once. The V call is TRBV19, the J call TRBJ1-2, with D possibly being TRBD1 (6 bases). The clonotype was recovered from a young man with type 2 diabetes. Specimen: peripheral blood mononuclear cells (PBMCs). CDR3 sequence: CASTDSQGRAGYTF. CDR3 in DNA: TGTGCCAGTACTGACTCCCAGGGGAGGGCTGGCTACACCTTC.